These 18 T cell receptor beta chains share one sample of origin, sequenced in a study of blood T cell repertoires in COVID-19 (dated by TCRdb to about 2020). Library creation used the immunoSEQ multiplex PCR assay. TCRdb limited this immuneACCESS table to in-frame rearrangements with V and J called. A share of clones is missing; checked studies link under half to unresolved V genes, and the rest is unexplained. Across this sample there are over 400,000 clones, with 80% to 90% seen only once. The top ten constitute roughly 3.1% of the sample. Sample: peripheral blood. The receptors stem from a human donor in a cohort sampled during active COVID-19.

The rearrangement links TRBV27 to TRBJ1-1; possible D gene TRBD1, 5 bases. Germline lookup yields CDR1 MNHEY and CDR2 SMNVEV (reference sequence). Trimming shortened V by 1 base and J by 0 bases, and 9 bases separated the two germline ends. The CDR3 runs 15 residues. In DNA, the CDR3 is TGTGCCAGCAGTTTATACGGGGGGGTGAACACTGAAGCTTTCTTT. This translates into CASSLYGGVNTEAFF.

The V call is TRBV30, the J call TRBJ1-5; tentatively, D is TRBD1 (6 bases). The CDR3 runs to 14 residues. Germline V gene sequence: CDR1 GTSNPN, CDR2 SVGIG (reference sequence). The V and J ends lost 7 bases and 5 bases respectively, with 18 bases between them. CDR3 sequence (DNA): TGTGCCTTTCGAACCAGGGGTGGCGATCAGCCCCAGCATTTT. Translated, it gives CAFRTRGGDQPQHF.

This clone has only one observation. The chain recombines TRBV19 with TRBJ2-7, with TRBD2 matching over 13 bases. This CDR3 comprises 18 residues. The trim removed 1 base at V and 2 bases at J, leaving 8 bases unmatched. Germline values: CDR1 LNHDA, CDR2 SQIVND (reference sequence). This chain's CDR3 is CASSIADTGTSGTYEQYF. The CDR3 coding sequence is TGTGCCAGTAGTATAGCAGATACCGGGACTAGCGGGACCTACGAGCAGTACTTC.

The chain links TRBV6-5 to TRBJ1-2; 10 bases are shared with TRBD1. Germline CDR1 reads MNHEY; CDR2 reads SVGAGI. The CDR3 extends over 15 amino acids. V lost 4 bases, J lost 2 bases, and 4 bases stayed unmatched. This CDR3 is CASSSMGQGNYGYTF. The DNA for the CDR3 is TGTGCCAGCAGTTCTATGGGACAGGGGAACTATGGCTACACCTTC.

This chain connects TRBV4-3 to TRBJ1-3; D remains ambiguous. CDR3 length: 16 amino acids. The V gene's germline CDR1 is LGHNA and CDR2 YSLEER. V was clipped by 1 base and J by 4 bases, with 14 bases between them. DNA for the CDR3: TGCGCCAGCAGCCAAGCGGTGGTAACTCTGGGAAACACCATATATTTT. Protein: CASSQAVVTLGNTIYF.

About this clone: Within the sample, other DNA sequences also encode this same CDR3. The gene calls are TRBV3-1 (or the pseudogene TRBV3-2) and TRBJ2-7; TRBD2 agrees at 10 bases. Germline lookup yields CDR1 LGHDT and CDR2 YNNKEL (reference sequence). This CDR3 comprises 15 residues. The V gene end was trimmed by 1 base and the J gene end by 4 bases; junction bases not matched to a gene: 4. The CDR3 spells CASSQGLAGAYEQYF. The CDR3 DNA sequence: TGTGCCAGCAGCCAAGGTCTAGCGGGAGCGTACGAGCAGTACTTC.

The chain joins TRBV5-1 to TRBJ1-1, with D maybe TRBD1 (6 bases). Germline CDR1 is SGHRS and CDR2 is YFSETQ. The length of the CDR3 is 14 residues. The V and J ends lost 2 bases and 1 base respectively, with 9 bases between them. For the CDR3, the DNA is TGCGCCAGCAGCTTAACAGGGCCGAACACTGAAGCTTTCTTT. Translation gives CASSLTGPNTEAFF.

The V and J genes are TRBV21-1 and TRBJ2-7; the table's TRBD1 call for D was not verified on the DNA. TRBV21-1 is marked as a pseudogene. The CDR3 contains 13 residues. The CDR3 here is CASTHRVVHEQYF. CDR3 nucleotides: TGTGCCAGCACCCACAGGGTCGTCCACGAGCAGTACTTC.

V and J are TRBV14 and TRBJ2-2; TRBD1 matches 12 bases. V was clipped by 10 bases and J by 4 bases; unmatched bases: 10. The CDR3 runs 16 residues. Per the germline V gene, CDR1 is SGHDN and CDR2 is FVKESK. The CDR3 DNA reads TGTGCCACCAATCCCGGGACAGGGGGCTCCACCGGGGAGCTGTTTTTT. Translating gives CATNPGTGGSTGELFF.

V and J are TRBV2 and TRBJ2-1, with 15 bases aligning to TRBD2. This CDR3 has 15 residues. V was clipped by 6 bases and J by 9 bases; unmatched bases: 6. The germline CDR1 and CDR2 sequences are SNHLY and FYNNEI. The CDR3 DNA reads as TGTGCCAGCAGGGGACTAGCGGGAGGTACCGGTGAGCAGTTCTTC. This sequence encodes CASRGLAGGTGEQFF.

This clone was detected a few times. The chain carries TRBV5-6 and TRBJ1-5, with 10 bases identical to TRBD1. This CDR3 region has 16 residues. With V trimmed by 4 bases and J by 3 bases, 7 bases remained unmatched. The V gene's germline CDR1 is SGHDT and CDR2 YYEEEE. The chain's CDR3 is CASSPRTGGSNQPQHF. The CDR3 DNA follows: TGTGCCAGCAGCCCCCGGACAGGGGGGTCCAATCAGCCCCAGCATTTT.

The CDR3 reads CASSTTGGVAVTDTQYF. CDR3 coding DNA: TGTGCCAGCAGCACTACGGGGGGGGTCGCAGTCACAGATACGCAGTATTTT. The rearrangement uses TRBV4-2 and TRBJ2-3; 8 bases map to TRBD2. The CDR3 sequence is 17 residues long. Trimming at V came to 5 bases and at J to 2 bases, leaving 12 bases not matched to a gene. The germline CDR1 and CDR2 sequences are LGHNA and YNFKEQ.

The CDR3 DNA reads TGTGCCACCAGTGGGGGACAGGGCACCACCCACGAGCAGTACTTC. Residues: CATSGGQGTTHEQYF. This chain uses TRBV24-1 with TRBJ2-7; 9 bases are shared with TRBD1. The length of the CDR3 is 15 residues. V dropped 5 bases and J dropped 5; count of bases not matched to a gene: 9. Germline V gene sequence: CDR1 KGHDR, CDR2 SFDVKD.

The chain couples TRBV30 to TRBJ1-3, with D hard to call. Germline CDR1 and CDR2: GTSNPN and SVGIG (reference sequence). The CDR3 has 10 amino acids. V lost 2 bases and J 8 bases, leaving 4 bases between the germline ends. The CDR3 here is CAWSRDTIYF. The CDR3, as DNA: TGTGCCTGGAGTCGGGACACCATATATTTT. Together with reference TRBV30 and TRBJ1-3, the CDR3 gives the full variable domain: SQTIHQWPATLVQPVGSPLSLECTVEGTSNPNLYWYRQAAGRGLQLLFYSVGIGQISSEVPQNLSASRPQDRQFILSSKKLLLSDSGFYLCAWSRDTIYFGEGSWLTVV.

This clone has a handful of counts. The rearrangement joins TRBV6-1 to TRBJ1-5; no reliable D call. Germline V gene lookup returns CDR1 MNHNS and CDR2 SASEGT. Trimming stripped 4 bases from V and 2 bases from J, with 24 bases between. This CDR3 has 19 residues. CDR3 loop: CASSAAVPISGGGNQPQHF. The CDR3 nucleotides read TGTGCCAGCAGTGCAGCAGTGCCAATTAGTGGCGGAGGCAATCAGCCCCAGCATTTT.

The chain recombines TRBV9 with TRBJ1-2; D may be TRBD1 (6 bases). Trimming shortened V by 4 bases and J by 8 bases, and 21 bases separated the two germline ends. The CDR3 contains 15 residues. Germline V gene lookup returns CDR1 SGDLS and CDR2 YYNGEE. The DNA of the CDR3 is TGTGCCAGCAGCTCGTCCGGACAGCATTGGGAAGGCTACACCTTC. Amino acid sequence: CASSSSGQHWEGYTF. Variable domain in full (rest from reference TRBV9 and TRBJ1-2): DSGVTQTPKHLITATGQRVTLRCSPRSGDLSVYWYQQSLDQGLQFLIQYYNGEERAKGNILERFSAQQFPDLHSELNLSSLELGDSALYFCASSSSGQHWEGYTFGSGTRLTVV.

This chain links TRBV5-1 with TRBJ2-5; D gene ambiguous. The CDR3 is 16 residues long. Germline V gives CDR1 SGHRS, CDR2 YFSETQ. V lost 1 base and J lost 1, with 14 bases in between. The CDR3 DNA sequence: TGCGCCAGCAGCTTGCTGGCGGAGTCCTTCCAAGAGACCCAGTACTTC. It translates to CASSLLAESFQETQYF.

The genes are TRBV7-8 and TRBJ1-4, with 10 nucleotides matching TRBD1. With 5 bases clipped from V and 8 bases from J, the junction kept 8 bases outside the gene matches. The CDR3 runs 15 residues. The V gene's germline CDR1 is SGHVS and CDR2 FQNEAQ. In nucleotides, the CDR3 is TGTGCCAGCAGCCCCCGGACAGGGGGAGGAGAAAAACTGTTTTTT. As protein: CASSPRTGGGEKLFF.